This TCR beta chain comes out of a study of radiation and T cells in renal cell carcinoma. Whole-study findings and limits: Pretreatment tumor biopsies were lacking, so baseline clonotypes are unknown. Top tumor clonotypes rose in blood 2 weeks post-radiation, then contracted.

To note about this clone: The antigen is unknown.

Using immunoSEQ multiplex PCR, the repertoire was profiled, and TCRdb retains in-frame clones only, with some absent. The profile covers about 140,000 clones, with about 86% appearing a single time and about a sixth taken by the ten largest. Sample time point: blood 4 weeks post-SBRT, at nephrectomy. Noted treatment: 15 Gy SBRT to primary tumor, nephrectomy 4 weeks later. Nephrectomy followed 15 Gy stereotactic body radiation by 4 weeks. The sample in question was blood, obtained from a patient whose treatment included radiotherapy and nephrectomy. The receptor's source is a woman in her 50s with renal cell carcinoma.

The CDR3 DNA is TGTGCCAGCAGCCCGACAGGGGGGAGCTCTGGAAACACCATATATTTT. Translation: CASSPTGGSSGNTIYF. The V and J genes are TRBV7-2 and TRBJ1-3, with 9 bases matching TRBD1. The CDR3 consists of 16 residues. Trimming took 5 bases from V and 0 from J; bases not matched to a gene: 5. Germline CDR1 and CDR2: SGHTA and FQGNSA. The full variable domain, rest sourced from reference TRBV7-2 and TRBJ1-3, is GAGVSQSPSNKVTEKGKDVELRCDPISGHTALYWYRQSLGQGLEFLIYFQGNSAPDKSGLPSDRFSAERTGGSVSTLTIQRTQQEDSAVYLCASSPTGGSSGNTIYFGEGSWLTVV.